This T cell receptor (beta chain) comes out of a study of shared clonotypes between healthy human individuals. Background on the study: The study used three CD4 naive, three CD4 memory, two CD8 naive and one CD8 memory plate per donor. Study-wide findings and caveats: Clonotype sharing among the donors was expected to vary with sequencing depth.

Some clones are missing from TCRdb's copy, which holds only in-frame ones; the method was immunoSEQ multiplex PCR. The data contain about 1 million clones, about 76% of them singletons. This clone was seen at least ten times. Its specificity is not known. Healthy HIV-negative adults with no recent acute infections or vaccinations were recruited as donors. V was clipped by 2 bases and J by 2 bases, with 7 bases between them. CDR1 is SEHNR and CDR2 is FQNEAQ in the germline V gene (reference sequence). This CDR3 comprises 13 residues. Sequencing was performed on memory CD4+ T cells sorted from blood. Indicated subset: CD45RA-negative fraction. The source is a man aged 18 to 29 in good health. The V and J genes are TRBV7-9 and TRBJ2-7, with unresolved D. The CDR3 is CASSLNQAYEQYF. Written as DNA, the CDR3 is TGTGCCAGCAGCTTAAATCAGGCCTACGAGCAGTACTTC.